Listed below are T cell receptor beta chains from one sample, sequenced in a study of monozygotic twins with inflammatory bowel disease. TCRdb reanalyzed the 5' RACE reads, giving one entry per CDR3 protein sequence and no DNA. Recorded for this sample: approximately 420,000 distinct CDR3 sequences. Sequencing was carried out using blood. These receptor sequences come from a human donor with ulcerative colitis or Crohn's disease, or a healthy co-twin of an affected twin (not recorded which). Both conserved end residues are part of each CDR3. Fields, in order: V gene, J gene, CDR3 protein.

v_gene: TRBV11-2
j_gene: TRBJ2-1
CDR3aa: CASSPRGELSYNEQFF

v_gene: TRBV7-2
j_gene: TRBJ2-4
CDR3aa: CAGRQGLGLAKNIQYF

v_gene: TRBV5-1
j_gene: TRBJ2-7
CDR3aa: CASSVVGGPTYEQYF

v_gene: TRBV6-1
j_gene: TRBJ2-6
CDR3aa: CASIKTGVVSGANVLTF

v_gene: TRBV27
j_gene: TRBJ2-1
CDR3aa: CASSSLNGPSYNEQFF

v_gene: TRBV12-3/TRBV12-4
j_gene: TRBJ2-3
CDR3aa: CASSWRGSADTQYF

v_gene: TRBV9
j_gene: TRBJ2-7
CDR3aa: CASGARKGQGWTNEQYF

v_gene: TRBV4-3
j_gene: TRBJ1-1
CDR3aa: CASSQTQGAVIAFF

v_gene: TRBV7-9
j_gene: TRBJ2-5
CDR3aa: CASSWGIGETQYF

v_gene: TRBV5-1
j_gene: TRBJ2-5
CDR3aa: CASSPGGETRETQYF

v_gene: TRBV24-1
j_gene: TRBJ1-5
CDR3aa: CATSDFAANQPQHF

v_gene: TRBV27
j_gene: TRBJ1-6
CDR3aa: CASLKTGAYNSPLHF

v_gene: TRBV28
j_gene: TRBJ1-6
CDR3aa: CASSSLTGNNSPLHF

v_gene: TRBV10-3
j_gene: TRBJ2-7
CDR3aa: CAISEGEFHHEQYF

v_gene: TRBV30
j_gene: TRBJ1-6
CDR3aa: CAWSVEGYNSPLHF

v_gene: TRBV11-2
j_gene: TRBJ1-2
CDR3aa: CASSSAGGGGGLGYTF

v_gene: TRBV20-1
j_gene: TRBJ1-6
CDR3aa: CSARRRPGSNSPLHF

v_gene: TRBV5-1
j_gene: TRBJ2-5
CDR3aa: CASSRLGASGGFGETQYF

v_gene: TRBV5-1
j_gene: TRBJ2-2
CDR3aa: CASSLPGLAGYTGELFF

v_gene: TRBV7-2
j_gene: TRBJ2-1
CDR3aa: CASSLAGTAHNEQFF

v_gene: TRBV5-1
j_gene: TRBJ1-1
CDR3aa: CASSASATGGTEAFF

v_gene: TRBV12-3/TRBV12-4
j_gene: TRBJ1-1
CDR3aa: CASSFQNTEAFF